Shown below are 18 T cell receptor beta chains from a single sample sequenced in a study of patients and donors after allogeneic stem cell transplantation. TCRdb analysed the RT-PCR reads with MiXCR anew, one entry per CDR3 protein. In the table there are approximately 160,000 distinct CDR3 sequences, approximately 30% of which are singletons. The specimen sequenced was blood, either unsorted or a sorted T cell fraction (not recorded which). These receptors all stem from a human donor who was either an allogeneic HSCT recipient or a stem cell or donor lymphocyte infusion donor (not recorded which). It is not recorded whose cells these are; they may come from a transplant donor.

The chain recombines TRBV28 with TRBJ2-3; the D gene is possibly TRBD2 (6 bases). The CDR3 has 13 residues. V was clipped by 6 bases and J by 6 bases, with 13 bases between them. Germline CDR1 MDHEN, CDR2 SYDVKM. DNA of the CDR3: TGTGCCAGCAGCCCCGGAGGGAGGGATACGCAGTATTTT. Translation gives CASSPGGRDTQYF.

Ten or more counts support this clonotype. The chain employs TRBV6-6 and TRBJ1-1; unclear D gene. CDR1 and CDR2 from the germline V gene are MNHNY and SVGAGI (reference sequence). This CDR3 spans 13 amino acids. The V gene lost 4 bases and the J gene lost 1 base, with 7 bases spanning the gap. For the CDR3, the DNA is TGTGCCAGCAGTTCCAGGTCGAACACTGAAGCTTTCTTT. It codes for CASSSRSNTEAFF.

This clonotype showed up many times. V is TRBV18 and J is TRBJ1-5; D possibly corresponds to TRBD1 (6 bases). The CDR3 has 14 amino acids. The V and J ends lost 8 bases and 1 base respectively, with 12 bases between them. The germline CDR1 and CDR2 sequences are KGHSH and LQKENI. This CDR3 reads CASSPQGSNQPQHF. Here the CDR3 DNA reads TGTGCCAGCAGCCCACAGGGCAGCAATCAGCCCCAGCATTTT.

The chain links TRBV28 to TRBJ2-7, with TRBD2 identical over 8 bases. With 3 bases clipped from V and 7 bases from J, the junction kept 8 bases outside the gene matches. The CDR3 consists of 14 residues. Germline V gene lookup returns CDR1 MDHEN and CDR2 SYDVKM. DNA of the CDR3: TGTGCCAGCAGTTTGTTTAGCGGGGCAGGAGAGCAGTACTTC. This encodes CASSLFSGAGEQYF.

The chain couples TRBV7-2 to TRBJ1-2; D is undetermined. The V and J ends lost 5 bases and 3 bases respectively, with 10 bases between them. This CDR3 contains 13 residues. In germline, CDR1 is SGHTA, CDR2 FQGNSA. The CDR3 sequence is CASSPAQDYGYTF. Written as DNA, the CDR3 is TGTGCCAGCAGCCCAGCGCAGGACTATGGCTACACCTTC. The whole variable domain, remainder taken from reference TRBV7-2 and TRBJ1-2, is GAGVSQSPSNKVTEKGKDVELRCDPISGHTALYWYRQSLGQGLEFLIYFQGNSAPDKSGLPSDRFSAERTGGSVSTLTIQRTQQEDSAVYLCASSPAQDYGYTFGSGTRLTVV.

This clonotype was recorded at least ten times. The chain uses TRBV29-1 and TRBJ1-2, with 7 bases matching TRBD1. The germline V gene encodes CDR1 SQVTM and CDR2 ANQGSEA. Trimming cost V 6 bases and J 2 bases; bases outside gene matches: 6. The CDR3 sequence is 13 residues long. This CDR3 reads CSVGTVRNYGYTF. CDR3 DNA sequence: TGCAGCGTCGGGACAGTCCGAAACTATGGCTACACCTTC.

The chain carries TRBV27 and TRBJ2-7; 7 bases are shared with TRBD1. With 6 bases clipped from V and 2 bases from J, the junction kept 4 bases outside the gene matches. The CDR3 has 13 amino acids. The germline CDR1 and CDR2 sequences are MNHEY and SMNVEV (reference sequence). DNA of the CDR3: TGTGCCAGCAGACAGGGGAACCCCTACGAGCAGTACTTC. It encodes CASRQGNPYEQYF.

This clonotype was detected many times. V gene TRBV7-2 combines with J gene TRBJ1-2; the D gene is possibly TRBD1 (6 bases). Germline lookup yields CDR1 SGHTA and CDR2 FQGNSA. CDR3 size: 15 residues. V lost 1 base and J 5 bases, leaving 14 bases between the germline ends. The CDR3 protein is CASSLGGGQGYGYTF. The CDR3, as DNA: TGTGCCAGCAGCTTAGGGGGTGGGCAGGGGTATGGCTACACCTTC.

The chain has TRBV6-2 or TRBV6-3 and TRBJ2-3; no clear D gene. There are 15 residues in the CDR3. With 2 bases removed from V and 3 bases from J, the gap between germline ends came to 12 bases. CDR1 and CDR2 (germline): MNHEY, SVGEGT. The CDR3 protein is CASSYRPLSTDTQYF. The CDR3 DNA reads TGTGCCAGCAGTTACCGGCCCTTGAGTACAGATACGCAGTATTTT.

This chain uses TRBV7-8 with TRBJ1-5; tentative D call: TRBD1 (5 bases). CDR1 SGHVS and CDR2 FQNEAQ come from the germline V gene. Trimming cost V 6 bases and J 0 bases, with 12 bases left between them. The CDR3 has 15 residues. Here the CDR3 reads CASSLHDSSNQPQHF. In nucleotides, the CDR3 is TGTGCCAGCAGTTTACATGACAGTAGCAATCAGCCCCAGCATTTT. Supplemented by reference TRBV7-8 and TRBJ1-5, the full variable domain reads GAGVSQSPRYKVAKRGQDVALRCDPISGHVSLFWYQQALGQGPEFLTYFQNEAQLDKSGLPSDRFFAERPEGSVSTLKIQRTQQEDSAVYLCASSLHDSSNQPQHFGDGTRLSIL.

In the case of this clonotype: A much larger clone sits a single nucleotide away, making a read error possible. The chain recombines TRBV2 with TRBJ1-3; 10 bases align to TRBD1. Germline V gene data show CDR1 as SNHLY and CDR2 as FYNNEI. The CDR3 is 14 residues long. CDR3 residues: CTSRQGANGNTIYF. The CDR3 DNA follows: TGTACCAGCAGACAGGGGGCTAACGGAAACACCATATATTTT.

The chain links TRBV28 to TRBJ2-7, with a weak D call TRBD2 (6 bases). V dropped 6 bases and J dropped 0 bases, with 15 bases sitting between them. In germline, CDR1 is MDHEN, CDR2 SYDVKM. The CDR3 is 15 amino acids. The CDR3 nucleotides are TGTGCCAGCAGCTCCCTGGCGGGGAGCTCCTACGAGCAGTACTTC. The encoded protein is CASSSLAGSSYEQYF.

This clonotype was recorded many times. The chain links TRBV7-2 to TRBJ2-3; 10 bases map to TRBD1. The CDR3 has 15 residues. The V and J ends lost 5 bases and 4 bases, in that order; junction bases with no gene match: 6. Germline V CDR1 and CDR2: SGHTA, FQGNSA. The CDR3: CASSLAGQGPDTQYF. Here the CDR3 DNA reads TGTGCCAGCAGCCTCGCGGGACAGGGGCCAGATACGCAGTATTTT. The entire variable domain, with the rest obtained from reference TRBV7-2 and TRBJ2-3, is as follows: GAGVSQSPSNKVTEKGKDVELRCDPISGHTALYWYRQSLGQGLEFLIYFQGNSAPDKSGLPSDRFSAERTGGSVSTLTIQRTQQEDSAVYLCASSLAGQGPDTQYFGPGTRLTVL.

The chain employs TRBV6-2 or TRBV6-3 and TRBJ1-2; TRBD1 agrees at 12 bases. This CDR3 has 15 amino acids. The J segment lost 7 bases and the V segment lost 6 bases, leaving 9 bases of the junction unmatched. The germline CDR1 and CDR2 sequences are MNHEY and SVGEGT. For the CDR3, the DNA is TGTGCCAGCAGCTCCGCCGGGACAGGGGGCCGTGGCTACACCTTC. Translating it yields CASSSAGTGGRGYTF.

The DNA of the CDR3 is TGTGCCACTAGACAGAGCTCCTACAATGAGCAGTTCTTC. This encodes CATRQSSYNEQFF. This chain links TRBV6-5 with TRBJ2-1; D might be TRBD1 (5 bases). V was trimmed by 10 bases and J by 0 bases, leaving 10 bases between them. This CDR3 spans 13 amino acids. The V gene's germline CDR1 is MNHEY and CDR2 SVGAGI.

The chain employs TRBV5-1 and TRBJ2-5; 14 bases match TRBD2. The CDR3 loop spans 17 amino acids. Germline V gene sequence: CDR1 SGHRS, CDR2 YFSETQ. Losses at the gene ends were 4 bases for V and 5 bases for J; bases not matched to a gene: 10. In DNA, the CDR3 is TGCGCCAGCAGCCCCCTTCCGGGACTAGCGGGAGAGGAGACCCAGTACTTC. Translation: CASSPLPGLAGEETQYF. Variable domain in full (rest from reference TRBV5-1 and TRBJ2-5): KAGVTQTPRYLIKTRGQQVTLSCSPISGHRSVSWYQQTPGQGLQFLFEYFSETQRNKGNFPGRFSGRQFSNSRSEMNVSTLELGDSALYLCASSPLPGLAGEETQYFGPGTRLLVL.

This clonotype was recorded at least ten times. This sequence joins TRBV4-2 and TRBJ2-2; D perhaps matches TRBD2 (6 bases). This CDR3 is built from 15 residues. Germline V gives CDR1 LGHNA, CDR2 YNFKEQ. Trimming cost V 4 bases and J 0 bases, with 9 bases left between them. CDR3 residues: CASSPPSANTGELFF. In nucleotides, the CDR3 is TGTGCCAGCAGCCCTCCTAGCGCGAACACCGGGGAGCTGTTTTTT.

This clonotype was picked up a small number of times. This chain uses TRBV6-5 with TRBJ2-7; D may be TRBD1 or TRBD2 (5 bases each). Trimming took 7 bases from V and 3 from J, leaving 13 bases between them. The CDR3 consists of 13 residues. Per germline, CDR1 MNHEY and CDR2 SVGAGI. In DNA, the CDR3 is TGTGCCAGCACGGACACGAGGGACTACGAGCAGTACTTC. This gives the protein CASTDTRDYEQYF.